This TCR beta chain was sequenced during a study of T cell repertoires in cytomegalovirus infection. Turning to the study itself: An indication of both CMV infection and matching HLA type came from public TCR beta signatures.

Details on this clonotype: Its target is not known.

Germline CDR1 MNHEY, CDR2 SMNVEV (reference sequence). The CDR3 totals 14 residues. Between the trimmed V and J ends, which lost 4 bases and 1 base, there was a span of 10 bases. One entry per CDR3 protein, called by TCRdb with MiXCR from the reads. This sample has 550,000 to 700,000 distinct CDR3 sequences, with around 40% found just once. The V gene is TRBV27, the J gene TRBJ2-5; a possible D gene is TRBD2 (5 bases). The TCR comes from a human donor in good health (CMV status not recorded). Some clones in this sample may be carry-over from other donors' samples. The starting material was cultured PBMCs, obtained from culture after CMV antigen stimulation. The CDR3 loop is CASSSLASQETQYF. DNA of the CDR3: TGTGCCAGCAGTTCCCTAGCCTCCCAAGAGACCCAGTACTTC.